The 22 T cell receptor beta chains below come from one sample, sequenced in a study of CD8 T cells in Susac syndrome. Random hexamers were used to reverse transcribe roughly 0.5 to 1 ug of RNA. Each CDR3 protein gets one entry after TCRdb re-called the immunoSEQ multiplex PCR reads with MiXCR. The sample holds fewer than 250,000 distinct CDR3 sequences, about 94% seen once. The sequenced sample was CD4+ T cells from PBMCs. Receptors originate from a human donor in good health.

The chain couples TRBV7-9 to TRBJ2-3; D is possibly TRBD1 or TRBD2 (5 bases each). The CDR3 runs to 16 residues. From germline, CDR1 is SEHNR and CDR2 FQNEAQ (reference sequence). Trimming took off 3 bases at V and 4 bases at J, with 17 bases between the two ends. The CDR3 region has the DNA TGTGCCAGCAGCTTGTATTTCGGGACGCAGGCAGATACGCAGTATTTT. Its protein is CASSLYFGTQADTQYF.

V usage is TRBV5-1 and J usage is TRBJ2-2; 8 bases are a match to TRBD1. Germline lookup yields CDR1 SGHRS and CDR2 YFSETQ. Unmatched junction bases numbered 5, after V lost 4 bases and J lost 6 bases. The CDR3 extends over 14 amino acids. CDR3 sequence: CASSRTGISGELFF. For the CDR3, the DNA is TGCGCCAGCAGCAGGACAGGGATTTCCGGGGAGCTGTTTTTT.

V gene TRBV5-1 combines with J gene TRBJ1-2; D is perhaps TRBD1 (5 bases). In germline, CDR1 is SGHRS, CDR2 YFSETQ. CDR3 size: 15 residues. Trimming took off 0 bases at V and 5 bases at J, with 14 bases between the two ends. The CDR3 sequence is CASSLGGTLPYGYTF. For the CDR3, the DNA is TGCGCCAGCAGCTTGGGAGGGACCCTCCCGTATGGCTACACCTTC.

The chain is built from TRBV20-1 and TRBJ1-4; weak D call: TRBD1 (5 bases). The CDR3 sequence is 13 residues long. The germline V gene encodes CDR1 DFQATT and CDR2 SNEGSKA (reference sequence). The V and J ends lost 5 bases and 8 bases respectively, with 15 bases between them. The CDR3 spells CSASGQGAEKLFF. The CDR3 coding sequence is TGCAGTGCTTCTGGGCAGGGAGCAGAAAAACTGTTTTTT.

The V and J genes are TRBV29-1 and TRBJ2-3, with a tentative D call TRBD2 (7 bases). The CDR3 consists of 15 residues. V shed 0 bases and J shed 6 bases, with 16 bases lying between them. Germline lookup yields CDR1 SQVTM and CDR2 ANQGSEA. The CDR3 region is CSVEEVAGARDTQYF. For the CDR3, the DNA is TGCAGCGTTGAAGAGGTTGCGGGGGCCAGGGATACGCAGTATTTT.

The rearrangement links TRBV19 to TRBJ1-1; TRBD1 is a possible D gene (6 bases). Deletions cut 3 bases from V and 4 bases from J, with 12 bases between. The germline V gene has CDR1 LNHDA and CDR2 SQIVND (reference sequence). This CDR3 is 14 amino acids long. Written as DNA, the CDR3 is TGTGCCAGTAGTATGAGGCGGACAGTCACTGAAGCTTTCTTT. Residues: CASSMRRTVTEAFF.

The chain is built from TRBV27 and TRBJ2-1; D might be TRBD2 (6 bases). The CDR3 totals 15 residues. Trimming shortened V by 4 bases and J by 1 base, and 11 bases separated the two germline ends. The germline V gene has CDR1 MNHEY and CDR2 SMNVEV (reference sequence). This CDR3 reads CASSSGGPSYNEQFF. CDR3 DNA: TGTGCCAGCAGTTCCGGGGGACCTTCCTACAATGAGCAGTTCTTC.

This clonotype has only one observation. V gene TRBV11-2 combines with J gene TRBJ1-4; 8 nucleotides line up with TRBD1. CDR3 length: 14 amino acids. The germline V gene encodes CDR1 SGHAT and CDR2 FQNNGV. The V and J ends lost 5 bases and 8 bases, in that order; junction bases with no gene match: 7. CDR3 sequence (DNA): TGTGCCAGCAGCCCGACAGGGGCCTTCGAAAAACTGTTTTTT. Protein sequence: CASSPTGAFEKLFF.

The chain couples TRBV7-2 to TRBJ1-4; 9 nucleotides agree with TRBD1. This CDR3 comprises 16 residues. V trimming: 4 bases; J trimming: 8 bases; junction bases outside the gene matches: 11. CDR1 is SGHTA and CDR2 is FQGNSA in the germline V gene. The CDR3 reads CASSSRWTGAIEKLFF. Written as DNA, the CDR3 is TGTGCCAGCAGCTCCCGTTGGACAGGGGCGATAGAAAAACTGTTTTTT.

The gene calls are TRBV29-1 and TRBJ1-2; D unresolved. Trimming removed 7 bases from V and 11 bases from J, with 14 bases in between. The CDR3 runs 10 residues. Per germline, CDR1 SQVTM and CDR2 ANQGSEA. This CDR3 is CSAGPAPYTF. In nucleotides, the CDR3 is TGCAGCGCTGGACCCGCACCGTACACCTTC.

The chain carries TRBV7-9 and TRBJ2-5; a weak D match, TRBD2 (6 bases). Trimming took 1 base from V and 13 from J, leaving 19 bases between them. The CDR3 is 14 amino acids. Per the germline V gene, CDR1 is SEHNR and CDR2 is FQNEAQ (reference sequence). Here the CDR3 DNA reads TGTGCCAGCAGCTTAGAACGTCCGGAGGGTGAGAGGTACTTC. Its protein product is CASSLERPEGERYF.

This chain joins TRBV6-5 and TRBJ2-6, with D tentatively TRBD2 (6 bases). The CDR3 contains 16 residues. V shed 5 bases and J shed 3 bases, with 14 bases lying between them. CDR1 is MNHEY and CDR2 is SVGAGI in the germline V gene. The chain's CDR3 is CASSHLVGGGANVLTF. The DNA of the CDR3 is TGTGCCAGCAGTCACCTAGTGGGAGGTGGGGCCAACGTCCTGACTTTC.

The rearrangement uses TRBV11-2 and TRBJ2-5; perhaps TRBD2 as D (6 bases). The CDR3 is made up of 15 amino acids. Germline loops: CDR1 SGHAT, CDR2 FQNNGV. The V gene lost 5 bases and the J gene lost 5 bases, with 18 bases spanning the gap. CDR3 protein: CASSRGFGLGETQYF. CDR3 sequence (DNA): TGTGCCAGCAGCCGGGGGTTTGGTTTGGGGGAGACCCAGTACTTC.

V usage is TRBV29-1 and J usage is TRBJ1-2, with 9 bases that match TRBD1. The CDR3 is 12 amino acids. The trim removed 6 bases at V and 7 bases at J, leaving 6 bases unmatched. Germline values: CDR1 SQVTM, CDR2 ANQGSEA. CDR3 sequence (DNA): TGCAGCGTAGGACAGGGGATGGGTGGCTACACCTTC. It codes for CSVGQGMGGYTF.

The J gene is TRBJ2-1, the V gene TRBV28; 8 bases fit TRBD2. The CDR3 length is 14 residues. J was trimmed by 7 bases and V by 1 base; bases with no gene match: 3. In germline, CDR1 is MDHEN, CDR2 SYDVKM. CDR3 loop: CASSLLAGNNEQFF. Written as DNA, the CDR3 is TGTGCCAGCAGTTTATTAGCGGGGAATAATGAGCAGTTCTTC.

The chain is built from TRBV29-1 and TRBJ2-3; D is undetermined. Germline V gene lookup returns CDR1 SQVTM and CDR2 ANQGSEA. With 8 bases removed from V and 8 bases from J, the gap between germline ends came to 11 bases. The CDR3 extends over 10 amino acids. Written as DNA, the CDR3 is TGCAGCATATGGGCAGTTACGCAGTATTTT. Its translation is CSIWAVTQYF.

The gene calls are TRBV20-1 and TRBJ2-3; D not certain. CDR3 size: 17 residues. CDR1 is DFQATT, CDR2 SNEGSKA, per germline (reference sequence). V dropped 2 bases and J dropped 0 bases, with 18 bases sitting between them. The CDR3 spells CSARPSSSVGSTDTQYF. CDR3 nucleotide sequence: TGCAGTGCTAGACCCTCATCTTCGGTGGGGAGCACAGATACGCAGTATTTT.

The chain recombines TRBV5-1 with TRBJ2-7, with D hard to call. Germline V gene sequence: CDR1 SGHRS, CDR2 YFSETQ. The CDR3 has 14 residues. Trimming took 1 base from V and 12 from J, leaving 20 bases between them. The DNA for the CDR3 is TGCGCCAGCAGCTTGAGTGGTCCGGCCAGCGAGATGTACTTC. Protein product: CASSLSGPASEMYF. Based on the CDR3 plus reference TRBV5-1 and TRBJ2-7, the full variable domain is KAGVTQTPRYLIKTRGQQVTLSCSPISGHRSVSWYQQTPGQGLQFLFEYFSETQRNKGNFPGRFSGRQFSNSRSEMNVSTLELGDSALYLCASSLSGPASEMYFGPGTRLTVT.

V usage is TRBV5-1 and J usage is TRBJ2-7; D is possibly TRBD1 (6 bases). Looked up from germline, CDR1 is SGHRS and CDR2 is YFSETQ. Trimming took 1 base from V and 6 from J, leaving 11 bases between them. The CDR3 has 13 residues. This CDR3 is CASSLWTEGEQYV. In nucleotides, the CDR3 is TGCGCCAGCAGCTTGTGGACAGAAGGCGAGCAGTACGTC.

The chain is built from TRBV28 and TRBJ1-5; D unclear. CDR3 length: 14 residues. CDR1 and CDR2 (germline): MDHEN, SYDVKM. The V end lost 5 bases, the J end lost 3 bases, and 11 bases lay between the germline ends. The CDR3 loop is CASSNIRDNQPQHF. CDR3 sequence (DNA): TGTGCCAGCAGTAACATAAGGGACAATCAGCCCCAGCATTTT.

This chain links TRBV6-5 with TRBJ1-2, with D perhaps matching TRBD1 (6 bases). The V and J ends lost 6 bases and 8 bases respectively, with 19 bases between them. The germline V gene encodes CDR1 MNHEY and CDR2 SVGAGI. CDR3 size: 14 residues. The CDR3 here is CASSGRARGRGYTF. As DNA, the CDR3 is TGTGCCAGCAGCGGGCGGGCCAGGGGAAGGGGCTACACCTTC.

The CDR3 loop is CASRREAKNIQYF. The CDR3, as DNA: TGTGCCAGCAGGAGGGAGGCCAAAAACATTCAGTACTTC. This chain joins TRBV6-5 and TRBJ2-4, with D perhaps matching TRBD2 (5 bases). Germline V CDR1 and CDR2: MNHEY, SVGAGI. The CDR3 is made up of 13 amino acids. V lost 6 bases, J lost 1 base, and 7 bases lay in between.